This TCR beta chain was captured by sequencing in a study of control samples from healthy donors and cancer patients. Clones were read by immunoSEQ multiplex PCR, and TCRdb kept only the in-frame ones, dropping some. The sample has about 80,000 clones, approximately 82% seen once. This CDR3 region has 15 residues. Trimming cost V 4 bases and J 4 bases, with 19 bases left between them. CDR1 SQVTM and CDR2 ANQGSEA come from the germline V gene. Sequencing was done on a sample of PBMCs. The V and J genes are TRBV29-1 and TRBJ1-1; unclear D gene. The sequence was obtained from a man aged 60-69 years with head and neck cancer. This CDR3 reads CSVVYAGVSGTEAFF. In DNA, the CDR3 is TGCAGCGTTGTCTACGCGGGAGTTTCGGGCACTGAAGCTTTCTTT. The full variable domain, rest sourced from reference TRBV29-1 and TRBJ1-1, is SAVISQKPSRDICQRGTSLTIQCQVDSQVTMMFWYRQQPGQSLTLIATANQGSEATYESGFVIDKFPISRPNLTFSTLTVSNMSPEDSSIYLCSVVYAGVSGTEAFFGQGTRLTVV.